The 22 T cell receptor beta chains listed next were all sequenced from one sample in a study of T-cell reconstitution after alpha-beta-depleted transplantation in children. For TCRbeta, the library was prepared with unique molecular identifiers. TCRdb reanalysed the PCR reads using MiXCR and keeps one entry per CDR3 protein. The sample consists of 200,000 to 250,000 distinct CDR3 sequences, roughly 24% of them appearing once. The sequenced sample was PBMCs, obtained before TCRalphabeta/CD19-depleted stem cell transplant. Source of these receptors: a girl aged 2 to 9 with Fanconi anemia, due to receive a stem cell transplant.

The DNA for the CDR3 is TGTGCCAGCAGTTTTGGGTCCGGCTACTACGAGCAGTACTTC. Its protein product is CASSFGSGYYEQYF. The chain links TRBV12-3 or TRBV12-4 to TRBJ2-7; no definite D call. Trimming shortened V by 3 bases and J by 3 bases, and 12 bases separated the two germline ends. The CDR3 runs to 14 residues.

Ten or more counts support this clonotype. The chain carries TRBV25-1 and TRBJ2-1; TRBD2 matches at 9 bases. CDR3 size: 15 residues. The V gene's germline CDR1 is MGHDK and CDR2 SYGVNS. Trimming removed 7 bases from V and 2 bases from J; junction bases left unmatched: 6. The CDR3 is CASTPGLATYNEQFF. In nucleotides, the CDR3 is TGTGCCAGCACTCCTGGACTAGCGACCTACAATGAGCAGTTCTTC.

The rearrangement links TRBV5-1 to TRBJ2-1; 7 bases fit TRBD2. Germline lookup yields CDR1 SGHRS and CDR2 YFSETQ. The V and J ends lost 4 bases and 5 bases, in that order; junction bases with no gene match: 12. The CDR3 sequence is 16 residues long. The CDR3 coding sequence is TGCGCCAGCAGCCTGCCCTCTAGCGGAGAGAACAATGAGCAGTTCTTC. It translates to CASSLPSSGENNEQFF.

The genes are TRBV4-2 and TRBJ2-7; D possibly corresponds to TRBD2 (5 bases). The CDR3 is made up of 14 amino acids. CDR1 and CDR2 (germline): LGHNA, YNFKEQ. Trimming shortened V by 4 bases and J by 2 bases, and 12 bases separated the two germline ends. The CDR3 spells CASSPGIGTYEQYF. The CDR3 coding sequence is TGTGCCAGCAGCCCCGGGATAGGGACCTACGAGCAGTACTTC.

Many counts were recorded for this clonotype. The CDR3 region is CSARDHEGSSYNEQFF. In DNA, the CDR3 is TGCAGTGCTAGAGATCATGAAGGGTCCTCCTACAATGAGCAGTTCTTC. The chain recombines TRBV20-1 with TRBJ2-1; no clear D. Germline V lookup: CDR1 DFQATT, CDR2 SNEGSKA (reference sequence). The V and J ends lost 0 bases and 0 bases respectively, with 12 bases between them. The CDR3 totals 16 residues.

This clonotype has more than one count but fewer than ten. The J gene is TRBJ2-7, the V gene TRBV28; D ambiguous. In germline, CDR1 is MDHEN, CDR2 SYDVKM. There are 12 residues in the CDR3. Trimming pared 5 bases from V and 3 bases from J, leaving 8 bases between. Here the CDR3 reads CASSDHNYEQYF. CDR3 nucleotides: TGTGCCAGCAGTGACCATAACTACGAGCAGTACTTC.

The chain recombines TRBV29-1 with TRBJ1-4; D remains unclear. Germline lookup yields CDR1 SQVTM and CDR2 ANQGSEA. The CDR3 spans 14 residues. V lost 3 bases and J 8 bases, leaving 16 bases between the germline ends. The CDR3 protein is CSVEGPGVVEKLFF. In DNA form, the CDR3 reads TGCAGCGTTGAGGGTCCGGGCGTTGTGGAAAAACTGTTTTTT.

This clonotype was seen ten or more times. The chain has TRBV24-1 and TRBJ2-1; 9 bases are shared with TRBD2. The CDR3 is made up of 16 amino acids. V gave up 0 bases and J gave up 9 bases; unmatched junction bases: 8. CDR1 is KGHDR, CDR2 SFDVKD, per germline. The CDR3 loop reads CATSDLSSGSLREQFF. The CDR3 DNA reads TGTGCCACCAGTGATTTGAGTAGCGGGAGTCTACGTGAGCAGTTCTTC.

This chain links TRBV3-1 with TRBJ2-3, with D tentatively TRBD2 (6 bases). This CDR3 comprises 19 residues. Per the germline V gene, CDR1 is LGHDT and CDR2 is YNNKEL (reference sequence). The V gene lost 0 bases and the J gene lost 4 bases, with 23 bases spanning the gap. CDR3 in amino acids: CASSQDKPARGIIADTQYF. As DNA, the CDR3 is TGTGCCAGCAGCCAAGATAAACCCGCGCGGGGTATTATTGCAGATACGCAGTATTTT.

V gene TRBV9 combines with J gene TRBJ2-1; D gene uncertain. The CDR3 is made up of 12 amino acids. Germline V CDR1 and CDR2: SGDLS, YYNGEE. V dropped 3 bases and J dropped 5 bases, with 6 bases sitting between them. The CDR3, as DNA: TGTGCCAGCAGCGCTCCGGACAATGAGCAGTTCTTC. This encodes CASSAPDNEQFF.

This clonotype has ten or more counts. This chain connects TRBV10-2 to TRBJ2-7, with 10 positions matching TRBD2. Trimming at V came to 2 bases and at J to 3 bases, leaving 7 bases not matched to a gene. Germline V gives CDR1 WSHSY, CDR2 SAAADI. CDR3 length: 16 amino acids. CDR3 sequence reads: CASSEAGRLAGYEQYF. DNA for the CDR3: TGCGCCAGCAGTGAGGCCGGAAGACTAGCGGGCTACGAGCAGTACTTC.

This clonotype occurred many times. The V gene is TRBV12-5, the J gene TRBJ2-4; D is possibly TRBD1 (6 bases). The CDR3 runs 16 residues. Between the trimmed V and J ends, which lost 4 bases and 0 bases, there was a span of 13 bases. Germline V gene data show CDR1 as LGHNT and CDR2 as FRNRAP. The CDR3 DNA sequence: TGTGCTAGTGGTTCCGTGACAGGTCTAGCCAAAAACATTCAGTACTTC. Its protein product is CASGSVTGLAKNIQYF.

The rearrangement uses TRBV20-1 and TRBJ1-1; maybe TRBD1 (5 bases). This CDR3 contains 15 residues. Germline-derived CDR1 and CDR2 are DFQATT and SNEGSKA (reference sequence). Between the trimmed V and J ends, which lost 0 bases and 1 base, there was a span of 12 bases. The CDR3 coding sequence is TGCAGTGCTAGAGATCGGGCGACAGCGAACACTGAAGCTTTCTTT. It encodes CSARDRATANTEAFF.

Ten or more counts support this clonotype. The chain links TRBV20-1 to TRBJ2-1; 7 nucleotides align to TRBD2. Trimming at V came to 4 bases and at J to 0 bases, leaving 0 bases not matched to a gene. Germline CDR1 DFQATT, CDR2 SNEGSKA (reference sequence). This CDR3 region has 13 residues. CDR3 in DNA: TGCAGTGCTACGGGGGGCTCCTACAATGAGCAGTTCTTC. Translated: CSATGGSYNEQFF.

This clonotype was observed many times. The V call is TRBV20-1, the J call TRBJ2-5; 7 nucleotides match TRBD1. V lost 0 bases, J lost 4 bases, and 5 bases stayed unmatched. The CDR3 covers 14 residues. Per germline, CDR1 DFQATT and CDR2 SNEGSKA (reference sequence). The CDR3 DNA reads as TGCAGTGCTAGAGAAGACAGGGTCTTAGAGACCCAGTACTTC. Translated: CSAREDRVLETQYF.

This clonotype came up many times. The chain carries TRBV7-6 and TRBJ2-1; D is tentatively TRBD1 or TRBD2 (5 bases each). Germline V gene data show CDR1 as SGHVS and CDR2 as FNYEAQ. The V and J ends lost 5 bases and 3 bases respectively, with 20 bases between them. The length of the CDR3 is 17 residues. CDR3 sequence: CASSPRIRGRNYNEQFF. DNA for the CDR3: TGTGCCAGCAGCCCCCGTATCCGGGGACGGAACTACAATGAGCAGTTCTTC.

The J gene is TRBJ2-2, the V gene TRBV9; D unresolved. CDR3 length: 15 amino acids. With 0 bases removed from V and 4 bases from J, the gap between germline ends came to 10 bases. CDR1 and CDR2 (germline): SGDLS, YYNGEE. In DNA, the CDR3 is TGTGCCAGCAGCGTAGGTCCTGTGGTCACCGGGGAGCTGTTTTTT. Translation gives CASSVGPVVTGELFF.

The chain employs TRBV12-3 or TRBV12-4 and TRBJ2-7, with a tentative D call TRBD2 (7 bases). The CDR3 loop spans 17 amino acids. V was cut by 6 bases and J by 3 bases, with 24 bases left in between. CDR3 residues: CASSPRVGGVGFYEQYF. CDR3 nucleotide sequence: TGTGCCAGCAGCCCTCGGGTAGGGGGGGTGGGATTCTACGAGCAGTACTTC.

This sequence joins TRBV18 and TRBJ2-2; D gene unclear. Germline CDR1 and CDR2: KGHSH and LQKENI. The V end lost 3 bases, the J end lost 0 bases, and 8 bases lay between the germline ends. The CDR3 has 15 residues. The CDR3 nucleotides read TGTGCCAGCTCACCGACCAACGCGAACACCGGGGAGCTGTTTTTT. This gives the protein CASSPTNANTGELFF.

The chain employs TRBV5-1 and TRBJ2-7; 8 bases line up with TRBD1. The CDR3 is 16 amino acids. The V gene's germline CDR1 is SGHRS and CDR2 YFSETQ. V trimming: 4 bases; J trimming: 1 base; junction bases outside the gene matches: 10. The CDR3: CASSQNRGVRSYEQYF. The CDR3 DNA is TGCGCCAGCAGCCAAAACAGGGGGGTTCGTTCCTACGAGCAGTACTTC.

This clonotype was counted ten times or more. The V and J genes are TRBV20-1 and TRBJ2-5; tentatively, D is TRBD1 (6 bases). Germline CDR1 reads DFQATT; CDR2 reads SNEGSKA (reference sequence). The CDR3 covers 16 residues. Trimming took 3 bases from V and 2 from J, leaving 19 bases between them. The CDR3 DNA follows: TGCAGTGCTAGTGCCCCCGAGGGGACATTTCAAGAGACCCAGTACTTC. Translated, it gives CSASAPEGTFQETQYF.

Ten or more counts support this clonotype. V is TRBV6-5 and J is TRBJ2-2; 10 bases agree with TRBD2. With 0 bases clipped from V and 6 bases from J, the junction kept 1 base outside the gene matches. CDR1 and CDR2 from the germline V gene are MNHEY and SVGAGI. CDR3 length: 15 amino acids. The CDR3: CASSYSLAGAGELFF. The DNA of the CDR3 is TGTGCCAGCAGTTACTCCCTAGCGGGAGCCGGGGAGCTGTTTTTT.